This is a list of T cell receptor beta chains from one sample in a study of OX40 agonist ivuxolimab in advanced cancers. Profiling relied on immunoSEQ multiplex PCR, and the TCRdb table lists in-frame clones only, not all of them. The repertoire holds around 110,000 clones, with less than 95% as singletons. The specimen comprised CD4+ or CD8+ T cells sorted from blood, sampled in a trial of the OX40 agonist ivuxolimab. All receptors come from an adult with an advanced solid tumor such as melanoma, head and neck, liver or kidney cancer. Both conserved end residues are part of each CDR3. A D gene is named only where the DNA matches it firmly. A clone size is listed for some rows: how often the clone was seen (once, few, many), or a class if it is expanded.

v_gene	d_gene	abundance	j_gene	CDR3nt	CDR3aa
TRBV25-1	-	once	TRBJ2-2	TGTGCCAGCAGTGAAAACCAGGGGCGCGGGGAGCTGTTTTTT	CASSENQGRGELFF
TRBV23-1	-	-	TRBJ1-1	TGCGCCAGCAAAAAGGGCCGGACGTATATGAACACTGAAGCTTTCTTT	CASKKGRTYMNTEAFF
TRBV7-2	-	-	TRBJ2-1	TGTGCCAGCAGCTTAGCCGTGTACAATGAGCAGTTCTTC	CASSLAVYNEQFF
TRBV10-1	TRBD2	-	TRBJ2-3	TGCGCCAGCAGTGAGTCTGGCGGGGGGGTGTCGGTTCCAGATACGCAGTATTTT	CASSESGGGVSVPDTQYF
TRBV5-1	-	once	TRBJ1-3	TGCGCCAGCAGCTTTGGGCACACTAGCTCTGGAAACACCATATATTTT	CASSFGHTSSGNTIYF
TRBV2	TRBD2	-	TRBJ2-3	TGTGCCAGCAGTGAAGCCGGACTAGCAAGGAATTTT	CASSEAGLARNF
TRBV19	-	-	TRBJ2-7	TGTGCCAGTAGTATAGGCAGGGACTACGAGCAGTACTTC	CASSIGRDYEQYF
TRBV19	-	-	TRBJ2-7	TGCCCGGACAGCTCATCCTACGAGCAGTACTTC	CPDSSSYEQYF
TRBV7-2	-	-	TRBJ1-1	TGTGCCAGCAGCTTTTTGGAACGGAACACTGAAGCTTTCTTT	CASSFLERNTEAFF
TRBV10-3	-	-	TRBJ1-5	TGTGCCATCAGTGAACAGGGAGCAGGCAATCAGCCCCAGCATTTT	CAISEQGAGNQPQHF
TRBV7-9	TRBD1	few	TRBJ1-5	TGTGCCAGCAGCTTAGCTGTCGGGACAGATAATCAGCCCCAGCATTTT	CASSLAVGTDNQPQHF
TRBV5-1	-	-	TRBJ2-1	TGCGCCAGCAGCTTGGATCCAGGGTCCTCCTACAATGAGCAGTTCTTC	CASSLDPGSSYNEQFF
TRBV9	TRBD2	-	TRBJ2-1	TGTGCCAGCAGCGTAGGTGGCGGGGGGGCTTATGAGCAGTTCTTC	CASSVGGGGAYEQFF
TRBV9	-	-	TRBJ1-1	TGTGCCAGCAGCGTAGGGGGAAACATGAACACTGAAGCTTTCTTT	CASSVGGNMNTEAFF
TRBV28	TRBD2	-	TRBJ2-1	TGTGCCAGCAACAGTGAATTAGCGGGTAGTCAGTTCTTC	CASNSELAGSQFF
TRBV10-3	-	-	TRBJ1-2	TGTGCCATCAGTGAGGCCGGGACACCCGGAGGCTACACCTTC	CAISEAGTPGGYTF
TRBV28	-	-	TRBJ2-1	TGTGCCAGCAGTTTATACAATGAGCAGTTCTTC	CASSLYNEQFF
TRBV18	TRBD1	-	TRBJ1-5	TGTGCCAGCTCGACAGGGGAGGGCCAGCCCCAGCATTTT	CASSTGEGQPQHF
TRBV5-1	-	-	TRBJ2-7	TGCGCCAGCAGCAGCAGGGGTCCAGAGGACGAGCAGTACTTC	CASSSRGPEDEQYF
TRBV28	TRBD2	-	TRBJ2-7	TGTGCCAGCAGTTTAGCGGGGGGGACCTACGAGCAGTACTTC	CASSLAGGTYEQYF
TRBV9	-	-	TRBJ2-5	TGTGCCAGCAGCCCTCCGACTGGCCAAGAGACCCAGTACTTC	CASSPPTGQETQYF
TRBV7-3	TRBD2	-	TRBJ2-3	TGTGCCTCCGCCGGCGGGGGGGCCGCAGATACGCAGTATTTT	CASAGGGAADTQYF
TRBV5-5	-	-	TRBJ1-1	TGTGCCAGCAGCTTGGGACCGAACACTGAAGCTTTCTTT	CASSLGPNTEAFF
TRBV18	-	-	TRBJ1-6	TGTGCCAGCTCGCCTCCGAGCTCCTATAATTCACCCCTCCACTTT	CASSPPSSYNSPLHF
TRBV10-3	TRBD2	-	TRBJ2-1	TGTGCCATCAGTGAAGCGGGGGGGCGAAATGAGCAGTTCTTC	CAISEAGGRNEQFF
TRBV6-5	TRBD1	-	TRBJ2-5	TGTGCCAGCAGTTACTCGGGGACAGGGGGGGAGACCCAGTACTTC	CASSYSGTGGETQYF
TRBV27	-	few	TRBJ2-7	TGTGCCAGCAGTTCCACCGGACTGACCTCCTACGAGCAGTACTTC	CASSSTGLTSYEQYF
TRBV5-1	-	-	TRBJ2-2	TGCGCCAGCCAGGCTCCAGCTAGCACCGGGGAGCTGTTTTTT	CASQAPASTGELFF
TRBV28	-	once	TRBJ1-1	TGTGCCAGCAGTTCCCCTTCGGGGGCGCGAACTGAAGCTTTCTTT	CASSSPSGARTEAFF
TRBV18	-	-	TRBJ1-4	TGTGCCAGCTCACCGGGGTACTTAGATGAAAAACTGTTTTTT	CASSPGYLDEKLFF
TRBV9	-	-	TRBJ2-7	TGTGCCAGCAGCGTAGCTTCGGCGGGACCGTTGGGGGAGCAGTACTTC	CASSVASAGPLGEQYF
TRBV28	-	-	TRBJ2-7	TGTGCCAGCAGTTTAGGGACTTCACCCTACGAGCAGTACTTC	CASSLGTSPYEQYF
TRBV7-9	TRBD2	-	TRBJ2-7	TGTGCCAGCACCCCGGGACTAGCTATTGACGAGCAGTACTTC	CASTPGLAIDEQYF
TRBV5-4	-	-	TRBJ1-1	TGTGCCAGCAGCCAACGGATGAACACTGAAGCTTTCTTT	CASSQRMNTEAFF
TRBV5-6	-	many	TRBJ1-5	TGTGCCAGCAGCTTGGCTGGGAATGGTCAGCCCCAGCATTTT	CASSLAGNGQPQHF
TRBV19	-	-	TRBJ1-5	TGTGCCAGTCTCGACCTGGGATTAAGCAATCAGCCCCAGCATTTT	CASLDLGLSNQPQHF
TRBV5-4	-	-	TRBJ1-3	TGTGCCAGCAGCTTTACCAGAAGCTCTGGAAACACCATATATTTT	CASSFTRSSGNTIYF
TRBV2	-	-	TRBJ2-1	TGTGCCAGCAGTGAACAGGGGGGGTCCTACAATGAGCAGTTCTTC	CASSEQGGSYNEQFF
TRBV27	-	-	TRBJ1-6	TGTGCCAGCAGTTTAGGGGGTTTCAATAATTCACCCCTCCACTTT	CASSLGGFNNSPLHF
TRBV27	TRBD2	-	TRBJ2-1	TGTGCCAGCAGTTTATCATTAGCGGGGGGGCCTCCTGAGCAGTTCTTC	CASSLSLAGGPPEQFF
TRBV10-3	TRBD1	-	TRBJ2-7	TGTGCCATCAGGAAAGGGACAGACTACGAGCAGTACTTC	CAIRKGTDYEQYF
TRBV30	TRBD2	once	TRBJ2-5	TGTGCCTGGAGTCGACTAGCGGGGGCACAAGAGACCCAGTACTTC	CAWSRLAGAQETQYF
TRBV5-6	-	-	TRBJ1-3	TGTGCCAGCAGCTTCCCGACATTTGGAAACACCATATATTTT	CASSFPTFGNTIYF
TRBV6-1	TRBD2	-	TRBJ2-3	TGTGCCAGCAGTCTAGCGGGGGGAGGCACAGATACGCAGTATTTT	CASSLAGGGTDTQYF
TRBV19	TRBD1	-	TRBJ2-5	TGTGCCAGTAGTAGACAGGGGTCGTGGGAGACCCAGTACTTC	CASSRQGSWETQYF
TRBV18	-	-	TRBJ1-2	TGTGCCAGCTCACCGAACCCAATACAGGGAAATAGTAACTATGGCTACACCTTC	CASSPNPIQGNSNYGYTF
TRBV6-5	TRBD1	-	TRBJ1-6	TGTGCCAGCAGTACCGGGACAGGGCGATCACCCCTCCACTTT	CASSTGTGRSPLHF
TRBV19	-	few	TRBJ1-5	TGTGCCAGTAGTATCGGGCAGCAACAGCCCCAGCATTTT	CASSIGQQQPQHF
TRBV7-9	-	-	TRBJ2-6	TGTGCCAGCAGAGAGGGGAGGTTTGGGGCCAACGTCCTGACTTTC	CASREGRFGANVLTF
TRBV30	TRBD1	-	TRBJ2-6	TGTGCCGCGACAGGGGGAGGGGCCAACGTCCTGACTTTC	CAATGGGANVLTF
TRBV5-1	-	-	TRBJ2-7	TGCGCCAGCAGCTTGGTTGGGTCCGACTACGAGCAGTACTTC	CASSLVGSDYEQYF
TRBV18	-	-	TRBJ2-5	TGTGCCAGCTCACGGACAGACTTACAAGAGACCCAGTACTTC	CASSRTDLQETQYF
TRBV2	-	-	TRBJ2-2	TGTGCCAGCATCATGCAGGGAGTCACCGGGGAGCTGTTTTTT	CASIMQGVTGELFF
TRBV28	-	-	TRBJ1-3	TGTGCCAGCAGTTTCTCTCGCGTCTCTGGAAACACCATATATTTT	CASSFSRVSGNTIYF
TRBV30	-	-	TRBJ1-4	TGTGCCTTATTCGGGGGAGGATACGAAAAACTGTTTTTT	CALFGGGYEKLFF
TRBV7-2	-	once	TRBJ1-2	TGTGCCAGCAGCTCCCGACAGAACAACTATGGCTACACCTTC	CASSSRQNNYGYTF
TRBV11-2	TRBD2	-	TRBJ2-3	TGTGCCAGCAGCACCAGACTAGCGGGGGTGGATACGCAGTATTTT	CASSTRLAGVDTQYF
TRBV7-2	-	-	TRBJ1-3	TGTGCCAGCAGCCCGAGGGTTCAGGCTGGAAACACCATATATTTT	CASSPRVQAGNTIYF
TRBV7-2	-	-	TRBJ1-1	TGTGCCAGCAGCCCCCGGGCGACGAACACTGAAGCTTTCTTT	CASSPRATNTEAFF
TRBV11-3	TRBD1	-	TRBJ2-7	TGTGCCAGCAGCTTAGCCACAGGGGGGAGCGAGCAGTACTTC	CASSLATGGSEQYF